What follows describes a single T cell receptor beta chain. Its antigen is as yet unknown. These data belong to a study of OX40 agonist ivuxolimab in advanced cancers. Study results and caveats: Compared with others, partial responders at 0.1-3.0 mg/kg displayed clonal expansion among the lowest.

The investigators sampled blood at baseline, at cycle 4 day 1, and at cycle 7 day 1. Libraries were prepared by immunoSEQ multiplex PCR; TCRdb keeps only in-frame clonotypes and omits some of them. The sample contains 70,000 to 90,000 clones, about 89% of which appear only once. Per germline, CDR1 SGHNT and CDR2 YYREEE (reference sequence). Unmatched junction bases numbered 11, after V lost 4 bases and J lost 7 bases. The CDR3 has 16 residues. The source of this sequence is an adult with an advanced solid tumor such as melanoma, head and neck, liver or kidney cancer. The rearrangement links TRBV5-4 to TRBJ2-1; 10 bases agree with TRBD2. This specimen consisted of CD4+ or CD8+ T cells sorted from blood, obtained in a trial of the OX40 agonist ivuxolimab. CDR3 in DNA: TGTGCCAGCAGCGACAAGCGGGAGGGCCTAGGGAATGAGCAGTTCTTC. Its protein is CASSDKREGLGNEQFF.